Described below is a single T cell receptor beta chain sequence and its context. Assay used: immunoSEQ multiplex PCR; TCRdb lists only in-frame clones, some missing. The sample consists of about 70,000 clones, about nine tenths of them appearing once. The entry originates in a study of OX40 agonist ivuxolimab in advanced cancers. The material was CD4+ or CD8+ T cells sorted from blood, obtained in a trial of the OX40 agonist ivuxolimab. This receptor was taken from an adult with an advanced solid tumor such as melanoma, head and neck, liver or kidney cancer.

CDR3 DNA: TGTGCCAGCAGTGCCGACCCAAGCATCGGGACCCAGTACTTC. Residues: CASSADPSIGTQYF. The gene calls are TRBV6-1 and TRBJ2-5; D remains ambiguous. Trimming took 4 bases from V and 7 from J, leaving 16 bases between them. The V gene's germline CDR1 is MNHNS and CDR2 SASEGT. The CDR3 has 14 amino acids.